A selection of T cell receptor beta chains follows, all from one sample in a study of CD8+ T cells in alopecia areata. Here immunoSEQ multiplex PCR was the method, and the copy in TCRdb shows in-frame clones only, minus some. The sample carries 95,000 to 120,000 clones, 56% recorded once. The sample consisted of CD4+ T cells sorted from blood, taken at week 24, from a patient treated with tofacitinib. The receptors come from a human donor with alopecia areata. The CDR3 runs from the conserved cysteine through the conserved F or W. D genes are given only for firm matches. Rows may omit the clone size; those that give it use once, few, many or a size class.

TRBJ1-1,TRBV11-2,TRBD1,-,CASSLVQGGTEAFF,TGTGCCAGCAGCTTAGTACAGGGGGGCACTGAAGCTTTCTTT
TRBJ1-1,TRBV29-1,-,-,CSVADIEAFF,TGCAGCGTCGCGGACATTGAAGCTTTCTTT
TRBJ2-5,TRBV7-2,TRBD1,-,CASSPGQGGETQYF,TGTGCCAGCAGCCCCGGACAGGGCGGAGAGACCCAGTACTTC
TRBJ1-2,TRBV29-1,TRBD1,few,CSVRGQDGGYGYTF,TGCAGCGTTCGGGGACAGGACGGCGGCTATGGCTACACCTTC
TRBJ1-5,TRBV5-6,TRBD1,-,CASSSTGVPYQPQHF,TGTGCCAGCAGCTCCACAGGGGTTCCGTATCAGCCCCAGCATTTT
TRBJ2-4,TRBV16,-,-,CASSQSQDTSVQYF,TGTGCCAGCAGCCAATCTCAGGACACGTCGGTCCAGTACTTC
TRBJ2-3,TRBV28,-,-,CASSSAGDTQYF,TGTGCCAGCAGCTCGGCCGGAGATACGCAGTATTTT
TRBJ1-4,TRBV5-4,-,-,CASSPSLHEKLFF,TGTGCCAGCAGTCCTTCCCTTCATGAAAAACTGTTTTTT
TRBJ2-1,TRBV30,TRBD2,-,CAWSGRDYGIRSPNEQFF,TGTGCCTGGAGCGGAAGGGACTATGGAATCCGCTCTCCGAATGAGCAGTTCTTC
TRBJ1-1,TRBV6-5,-,once,CATRLRQAGEAFF,TGTGCCACCCGTCTACGACAGGCAGGTGAAGCTTTCTTT
TRBJ1-5,TRBV2,-,-,CASRGENQPQHF,TGTGCCAGCAGGGGAGAAAATCAGCCCCAGCATTTT
TRBJ2-7,TRBV9,-,-,CASSATGSGEQYF,TGTGCCAGCAGCGCCACAGGGAGCGGCGAGCAGTACTTC
TRBJ2-7,TRBV18,TRBD1,-,CASSPWDSTYEQYF,TGTGCCAGCTCACCCTGGGACAGCACATACGAGCAGTACTTC
TRBJ2-5,TRBV2,-,few,CASRAEETQYF,TGTGCCAGCAGGGCAGAAGAGACCCAGTACTTC
TRBJ2-3,TRBV5-6,TRBD1,-,CASSLPGTGGPDTQYF,TGTGCCAGCAGCTTGCCCGGGACAGGGGGACCAGATACGCAGTATTTT
TRBJ1-1,TRBV5-1,TRBD1,-,CASSLGTGGLNTEAFF,TGCGCCAGCAGCTTGGGGACAGGTGGTCTGAACACTGAAGCTTTCTTT
TRBJ2-7,TRBV5-5,-,few,CASRDVRALGEQYF,TGTGCCAGCAGGGATGTAAGGGCGTTGGGAGAGCAGTACTTC
TRBJ2-5,TRBV6-5,TRBD2,-,CASRSGGETQYF,TGTGCCAGCAGGTCGGGGGGAGAGACCCAGTACTTC
TRBJ1-5,TRBV30,-,few,CAWSDGNQPQHF,TGTGCCTGGAGTGACGGCAATCAGCCCCAGCATTTT
TRBJ2-7,TRBV29-1,TRBD2,-,CSVVLAGANSYEQYF,TGCAGCGTTGTCCTAGCGGGGGCCAACTCCTACGAGCAGTACTTC
TRBJ2-3,TRBV27,-,-,CASSPTFIVSTDTQYF,TGTGCCAGCAGCCCGACATTCATAGTTAGCACAGATACGCAGTATTTT
TRBJ2-7,TRBV2,TRBD1,many,CASRTDNRGYEQYF,TGTGCCAGCAGGACCGACAACAGGGGCTACGAGCAGTACTTC
TRBJ2-5,TRBV10-3,-,-,CAISESGAETQYF,TGTGCCATCAGTGAGTCAGGGGCCGAGACCCAGTACTTC
TRBJ1-2,TRBV7-9,TRBD1,-,CASSLQGDYGYTF,TGTGCCAGCAGCTTACAGGGGGACTATGGCTACACCTTC
TRBJ2-2,TRBV5-6,-,-,CASSRVFTGELFF,TGTGCCAGCAGCCGGGTCTTCACCGGGGAGCTGTTTTTT
TRBJ2-7,TRBV2,TRBD1,-,CASTGTGAYEQYF,TGTGCCAGCACCGGGACAGGGGCCTACGAGCAGTACTTC
TRBJ1-4,TRBV20-1,-,few,CSAFRGEKLFF,TGCAGTGCTTTCCGTGGTGAAAAACTGTTTTTT
TRBJ2-7,TRBV7-9,TRBD1,-,CASSLGQKGSEQYF,TGTGCCAGCAGCTTGGGACAGAAGGGGTCCGAGCAGTACTTC
TRBJ2-4,TRBV2,-,few,CASSERSIGEDIQYF,TGTGCCAGCAGTGAACGCAGTATAGGTGAGGACATTCAGTACTTC
TRBJ1-1,TRBV6-5,-,-,CASSFQGPPIVTEAFF,TGTGCCAGCAGTTTCCAAGGGCCTCCGATAGTTACTGAAGCTTTCTTT
TRBJ2-3,TRBV6-1,-,-,CASSEATYWGKDF,TGTGCCAGCAGTGAAGCGACTTATTGGGGGAAGGATTTT
TRBJ1-2,TRBV4-1,TRBD1,-,CASSQTGGRYTF,TGCGCCAGCAGCCAGACAGGGGGACGCTACACCTTC
TRBJ2-2,TRBV7-9,-,once,CATHPYLGGRGAGELFF,TGTGCCACCCACCCGTATCTAGGAGGGCGAGGAGCCGGGGAGCTGTTTTTT
TRBJ2-6,TRBV29-1,-,-,CSVGGSSGANVLTF,TGCAGCGTGGGGGGTTCGTCTGGGGCCAACGTCCTGACTTTC
TRBJ2-5,TRBV10-2,-,few,CASRLGPQETQYF,TGCGCCAGCAGATTGGGGCCCCAAGAGACCCAGTACTTC
TRBJ2-2,TRBV4-2,TRBD1,-,CASSQGSQGDAGELFF,TGTGCCAGCAGCCAAGGATCGCAGGGGGACGCCGGGGAGCTGTTTTTT
TRBJ1-5,TRBV30,-,-,CASSGDSNQPQHF,TGTGCCTCGAGTGGAGATAGCAATCAGCCCCAGCATTTT
TRBJ2-7,TRBV27,TRBD1,-,CASSSRPGQSYEQYF,TGTGCCAGCAGTTCCCGACCGGGACAGTCCTACGAGCAGTACTTC
TRBJ1-1,TRBV29-1,-,-,CSVSTLNTEAFF,TGCAGCGTTTCGACACTGAACACTGAAGCTTTCTTT
TRBJ2-3,TRBV29-1,-,-,CSVVDDYSLGRQYF,TGCAGCGTTGTTGACGACTACTCGTTGGGAAGGCAGTATTTT
TRBJ1-1,TRBV7-9,-,-,CASSFFVGAEAFF,TGTGCCAGCAGCTTTTTTGTTGGGGCTGAAGCTTTCTTT
TRBJ2-5,TRBV5-6,-,-,CASGSRDSPYF,TGTGCCAGCGGTTCCCGAGACTCACCGTACTTC
TRBJ1-5,TRBV4-1,TRBD1,once,CASSQGTGNNQPQHF,TGCGCCAGCAGCCAAGGGACAGGGAACAATCAGCCCCAGCATTTT
TRBJ2-1,TRBV2,-,-,CASCQGRASYEQFF,TGTGCCAGCTGCCAGGGGCGGGCATCGTATGAGCAGTTCTTC
TRBJ1-2,TRBV7-8,TRBD1,-,CASSVRDRNYGYTF,TGTGCCAGCAGCGTGAGGGACAGGAACTATGGCTACACCTTC
TRBJ1-4,TRBV4-1,-,-,CASSPSGGENEKLFF,TGCGCCAGCAGCCCCTCAGGCGGGGAGAATGAAAAACTGTTTTTT
TRBJ1-1,TRBV5-1,-,few,CASSLDSGDTEAFF,TGCGCCAGCAGCTTGGATTCCGGGGACACTGAAGCTTTCTTT
TRBJ1-5,TRBV27,-,-,CASASKPNQPQHF,TGTGCCAGTGCCAGTAAGCCCAATCAGCCCCAGCATTTT
TRBJ1-5,TRBV2,-,few,CATGRDTSPNQPQHF,TGTGCCACAGGACGGGACACCTCCCCCAATCAGCCCCAGCATTTT
TRBJ1-1,TRBV7-9,-,few,CASSLAKGGLNTEAFF,TGTGCCAGCAGCTTAGCGAAGGGGGGGTTGAACACTGAAGCTTTCTTT
TRBJ2-7,TRBV5-6,-,-,CASSLTGTSYEQYF,TGTGCCAGCAGCTTGACAGGGACCTCCTACGAGCAGTACTTC
TRBJ1-1,TRBV15,-,-,CATSREVGASNTEAFF,TGTGCCACCAGCAGAGAGGTGGGGGCCTCGAACACTGAAGCTTTCTTT
TRBJ1-2,TRBV4-1,TRBD1,-,CASSQAPITTGEAEGYTF,TGCGCCAGCAGCCAAGCCCCCATAACAACAGGGGAGGCAGAAGGCTACACCTTC